This T cell receptor (beta chain) was documented in a study of cytotoxic CD8 clonotypes in ibrutinib-treated CLL. Study-level background: Researchers reported about a dozen relapsed/refractory and approximately 15 treatment-naive patients, some 18 of them IGHV unmutated. Findings and caveats of the study: Baseline clonality, above age-matched healthy donor levels, tracked circulating CD8+ T-cell counts.

The germline gives CDR1 MNHEY, CDR2 SVGAGI. The CDR3 loop spans 14 amino acids. Trimming stripped 2 bases from V and 1 base from J, with 8 bases between. Remarks on this clone: The antigen is undetermined.

TCRdb's table, derived via immunoSEQ multiplex PCR, lists solely in-frame clones and lacks some. This table has roughly 30,000 clones, 76% appearing once. This TCR came from a human donor with chronic lymphocytic leukemia. Sequencing used PBMCs, obtained after 36 months of ibrutinib treatment. This chain uses TRBV6-5 with TRBJ1-1; D perhaps matches TRBD1 (6 bases). DNA for the CDR3: TGTGCCAGCAGTTACCCGACAGGGAACACTGAAGCTTTCTTT. This sequence encodes CASSYPTGNTEAFF.